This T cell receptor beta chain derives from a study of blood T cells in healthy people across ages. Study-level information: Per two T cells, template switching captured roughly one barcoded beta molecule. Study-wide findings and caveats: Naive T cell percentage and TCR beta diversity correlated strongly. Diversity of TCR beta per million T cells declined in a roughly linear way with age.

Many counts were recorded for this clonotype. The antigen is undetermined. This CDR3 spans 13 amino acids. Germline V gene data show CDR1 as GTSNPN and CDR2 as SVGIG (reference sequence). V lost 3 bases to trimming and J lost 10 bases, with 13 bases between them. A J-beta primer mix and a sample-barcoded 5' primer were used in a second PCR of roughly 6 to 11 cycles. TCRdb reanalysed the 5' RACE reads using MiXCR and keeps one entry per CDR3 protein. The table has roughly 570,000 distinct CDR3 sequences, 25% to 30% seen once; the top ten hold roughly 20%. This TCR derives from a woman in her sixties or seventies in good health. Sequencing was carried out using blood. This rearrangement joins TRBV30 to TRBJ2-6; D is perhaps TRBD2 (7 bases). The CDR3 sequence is CAWRLGGGNVLTF. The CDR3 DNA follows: TGTGCCTGGAGGCTGGGAGGGGGGAACGTCCTGACTTTC.